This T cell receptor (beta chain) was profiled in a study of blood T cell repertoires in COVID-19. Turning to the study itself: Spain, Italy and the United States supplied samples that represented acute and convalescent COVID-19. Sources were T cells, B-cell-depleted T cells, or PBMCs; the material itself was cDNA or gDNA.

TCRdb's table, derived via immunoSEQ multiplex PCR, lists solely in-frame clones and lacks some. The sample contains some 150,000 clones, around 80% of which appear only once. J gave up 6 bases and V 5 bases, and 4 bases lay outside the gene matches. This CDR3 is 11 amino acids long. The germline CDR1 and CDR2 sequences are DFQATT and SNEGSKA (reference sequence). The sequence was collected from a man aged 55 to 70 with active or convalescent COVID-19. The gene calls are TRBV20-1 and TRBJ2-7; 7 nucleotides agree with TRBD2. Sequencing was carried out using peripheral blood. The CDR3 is CSAGSGTEQYF. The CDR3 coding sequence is TGCAGTGCTGGGAGCGGGACCGAGCAGTACTTC.